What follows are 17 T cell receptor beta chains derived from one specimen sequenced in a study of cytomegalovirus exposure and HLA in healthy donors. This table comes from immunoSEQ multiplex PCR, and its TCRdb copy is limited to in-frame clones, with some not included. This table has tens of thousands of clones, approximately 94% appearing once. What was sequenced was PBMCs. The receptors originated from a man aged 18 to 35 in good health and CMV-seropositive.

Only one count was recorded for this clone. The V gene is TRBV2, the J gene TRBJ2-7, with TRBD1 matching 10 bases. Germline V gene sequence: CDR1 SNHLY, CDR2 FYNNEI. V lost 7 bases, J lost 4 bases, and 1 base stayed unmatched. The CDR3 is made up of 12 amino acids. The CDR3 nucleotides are TGTGCCAGCAAGGGACAGGGGTACGAGCAGTACTTC. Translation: CASKGQGYEQYF.

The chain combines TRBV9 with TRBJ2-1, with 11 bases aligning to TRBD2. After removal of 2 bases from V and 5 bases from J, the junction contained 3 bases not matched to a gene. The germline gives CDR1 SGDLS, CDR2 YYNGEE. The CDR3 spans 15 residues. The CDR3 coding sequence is TGTGCCAGCAGCGTTGTAGCGGGGGGGAACAATGAGCAGTTCTTC. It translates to CASSVVAGGNNEQFF. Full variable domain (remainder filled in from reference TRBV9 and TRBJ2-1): DSGVTQTPKHLITATGQRVTLRCSPRSGDLSVYWYQQSLDQGLQFLIQYYNGEERAKGNILERFSAQQFPDLHSELNLSSLELGDSALYFCASSVVAGGNNEQFFGPGTRLTVL.

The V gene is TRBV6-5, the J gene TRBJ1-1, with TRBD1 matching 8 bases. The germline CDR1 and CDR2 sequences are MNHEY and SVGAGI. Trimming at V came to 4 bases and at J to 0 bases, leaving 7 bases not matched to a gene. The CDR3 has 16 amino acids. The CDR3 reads CASSSPRDRLNTEAFF. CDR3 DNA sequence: TGTGCCAGCAGTTCGCCTAGGGACAGGTTGAACACTGAAGCTTTCTTT.

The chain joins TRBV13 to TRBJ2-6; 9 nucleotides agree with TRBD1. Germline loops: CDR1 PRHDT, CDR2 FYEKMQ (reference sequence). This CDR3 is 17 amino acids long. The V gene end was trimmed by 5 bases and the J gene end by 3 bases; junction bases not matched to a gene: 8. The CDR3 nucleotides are TGTGCCAGCAGCCCCGGGACAGGGCCAAATGGGGCCAACGTCCTGACTTTC. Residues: CASSPGTGPNGANVLTF.

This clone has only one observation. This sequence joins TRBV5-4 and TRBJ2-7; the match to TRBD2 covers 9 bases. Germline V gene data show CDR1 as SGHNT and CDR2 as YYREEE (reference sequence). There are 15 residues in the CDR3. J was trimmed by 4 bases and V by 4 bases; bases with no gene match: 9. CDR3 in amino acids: CASSLTGTSMYEQYF. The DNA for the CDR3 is TGTGCCAGCAGCCTAACCGGGACTAGCATGTACGAGCAGTACTTC.

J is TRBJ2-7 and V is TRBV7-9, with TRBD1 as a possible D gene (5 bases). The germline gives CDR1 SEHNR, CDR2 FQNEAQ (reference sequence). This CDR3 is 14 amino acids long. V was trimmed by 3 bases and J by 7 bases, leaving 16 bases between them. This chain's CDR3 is CASSLATGGWEQYF. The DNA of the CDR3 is TGTGCCAGCAGCTTGGCCACAGGTGGTTGGGAGCAGTACTTC.

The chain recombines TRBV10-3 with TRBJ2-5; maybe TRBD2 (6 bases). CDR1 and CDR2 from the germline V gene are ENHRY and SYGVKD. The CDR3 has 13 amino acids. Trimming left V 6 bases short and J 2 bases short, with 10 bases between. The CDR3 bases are TGTGCCATCAGGGGCGGGGATCAAGAGACCCAGTACTTC. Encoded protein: CAIRGGDQETQYF.

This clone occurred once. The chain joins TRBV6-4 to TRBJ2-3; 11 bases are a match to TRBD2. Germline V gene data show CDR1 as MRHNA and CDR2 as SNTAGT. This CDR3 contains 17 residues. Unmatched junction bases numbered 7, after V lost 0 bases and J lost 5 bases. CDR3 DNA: TGTGCCAGCAGTGACTCAACTAGCGGGGGAACCAGAGATACGCAGTATTTT. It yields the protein CASSDSTSGGTRDTQYF.

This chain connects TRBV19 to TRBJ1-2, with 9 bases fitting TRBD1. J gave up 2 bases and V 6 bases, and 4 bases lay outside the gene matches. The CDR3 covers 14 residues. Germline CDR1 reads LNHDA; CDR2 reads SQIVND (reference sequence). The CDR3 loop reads CASSPGQGNYGYTF. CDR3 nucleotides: TGTGCCAGTAGCCCGGGACAGGGAAACTATGGCTACACCTTC. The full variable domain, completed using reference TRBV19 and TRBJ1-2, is DGGITQSPKYLFRKEGQNVTLSCEQNLNHDAMYWYRQDPGQGLRLIYYSQIVNDFQKGDIAEGYSVSREKKESFPLTVTSAQKNPTAFYLCASSPGQGNYGYTFGSGTRLTVV.

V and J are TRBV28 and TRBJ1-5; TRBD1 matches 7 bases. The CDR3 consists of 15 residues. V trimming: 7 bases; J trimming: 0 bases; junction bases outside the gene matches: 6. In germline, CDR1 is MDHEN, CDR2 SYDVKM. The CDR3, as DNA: TGTGCCAGCACCGAGACAGGGTATAGCAATCAGCCCCAGCATTTT. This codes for CASTETGYSNQPQHF.

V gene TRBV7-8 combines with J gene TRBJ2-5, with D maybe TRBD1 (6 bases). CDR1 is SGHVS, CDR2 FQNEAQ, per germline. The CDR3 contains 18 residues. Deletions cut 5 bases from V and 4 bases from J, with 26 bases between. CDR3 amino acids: CASSHYRTYREGGETQYF. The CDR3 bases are TGTGCCAGCAGCCATTACCGGACATACAGGGAAGGGGGAGAGACCCAGTACTTC.

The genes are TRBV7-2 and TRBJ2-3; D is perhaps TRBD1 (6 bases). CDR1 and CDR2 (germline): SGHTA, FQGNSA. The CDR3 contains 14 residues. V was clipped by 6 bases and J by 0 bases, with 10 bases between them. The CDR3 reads CASSPDRSTDTQYF. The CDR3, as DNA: TGTGCCAGCAGTCCAGACAGGAGCACAGATACGCAGTATTTT.

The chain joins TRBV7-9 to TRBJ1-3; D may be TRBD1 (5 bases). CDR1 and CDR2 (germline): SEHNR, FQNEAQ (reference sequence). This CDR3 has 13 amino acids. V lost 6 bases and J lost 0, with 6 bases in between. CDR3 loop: CASSDSSGNTIYF. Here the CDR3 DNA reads TGTGCCAGCAGTGACAGCTCTGGAAACACCATATATTTT.

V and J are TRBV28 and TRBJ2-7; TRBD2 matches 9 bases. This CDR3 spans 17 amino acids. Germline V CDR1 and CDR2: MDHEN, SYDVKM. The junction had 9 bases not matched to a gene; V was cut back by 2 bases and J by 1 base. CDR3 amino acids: CASSLTFSGRLSYEQYF. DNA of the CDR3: TGTGCCAGCAGTTTAACCTTCAGCGGGAGGCTGTCCTACGAGCAGTACTTC.

The CDR3 region is CASSQGTSGRAGNTQYF. CDR3 DNA: TGTGCCAGCAGCCAGGGGACTAGCGGGAGGGCCGGGAATACGCAGTATTTT. The chain is built from TRBV7-2 and TRBJ2-3, with 16 bases lining up with TRBD2. Per the germline V gene, CDR1 is SGHTA and CDR2 is FQGNSA. CDR3 length: 17 amino acids. V lost 5 bases, J lost 7 bases, and 9 bases stayed unmatched.

CDR3 in amino acids: CASSPGLAGRSYEQYF. The DNA for the CDR3 is TGTGCCAGCAGCCCCGGACTAGCGGGACGATCCTACGAGCAGTACTTC. J is TRBJ2-7 and V is TRBV4-2; 12 bases align to TRBD2. CDR3 length equals 16 residues. Germline V CDR1 and CDR2: LGHNA, YNFKEQ. With 4 bases clipped from V and 1 base from J, the junction kept 5 bases outside the gene matches.

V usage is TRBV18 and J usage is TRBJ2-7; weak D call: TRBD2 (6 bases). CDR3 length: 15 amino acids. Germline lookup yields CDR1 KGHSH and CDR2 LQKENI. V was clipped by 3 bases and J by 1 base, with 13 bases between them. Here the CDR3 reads CASSPRGGLSYEQYF. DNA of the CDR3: TGTGCCAGCTCACCCCGGGGAGGTCTATCCTACGAGCAGTACTTC.